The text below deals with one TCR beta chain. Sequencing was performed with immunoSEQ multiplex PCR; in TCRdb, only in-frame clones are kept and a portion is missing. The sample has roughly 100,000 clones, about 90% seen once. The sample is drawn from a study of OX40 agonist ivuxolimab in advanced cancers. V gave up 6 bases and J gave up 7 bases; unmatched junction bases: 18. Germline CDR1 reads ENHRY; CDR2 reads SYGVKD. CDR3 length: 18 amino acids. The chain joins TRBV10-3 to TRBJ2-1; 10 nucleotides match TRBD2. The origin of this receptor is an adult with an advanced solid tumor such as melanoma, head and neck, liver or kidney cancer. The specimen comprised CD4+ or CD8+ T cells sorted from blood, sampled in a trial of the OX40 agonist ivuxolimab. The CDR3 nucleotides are TGTGCCATCAGCAAGAGGGCTAGCGGGGGAACCTTGGGGAATGAGCAGTTCTTC. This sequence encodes CAISKRASGGTLGNEQFF.